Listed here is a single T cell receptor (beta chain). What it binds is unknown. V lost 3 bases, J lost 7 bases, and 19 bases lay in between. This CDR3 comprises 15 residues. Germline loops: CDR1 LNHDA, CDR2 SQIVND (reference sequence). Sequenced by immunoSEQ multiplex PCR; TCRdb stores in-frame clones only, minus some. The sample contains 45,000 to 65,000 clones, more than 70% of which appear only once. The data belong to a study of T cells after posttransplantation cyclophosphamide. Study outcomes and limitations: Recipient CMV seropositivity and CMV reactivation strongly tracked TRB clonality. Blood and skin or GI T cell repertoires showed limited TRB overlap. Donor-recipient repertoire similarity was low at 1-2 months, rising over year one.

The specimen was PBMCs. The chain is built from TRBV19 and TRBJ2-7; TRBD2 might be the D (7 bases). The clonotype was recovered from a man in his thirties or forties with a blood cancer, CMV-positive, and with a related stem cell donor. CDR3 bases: TGTGCCAGTAGTATTAACAGCGGGACACCTTGGGAGCAGTACTTC. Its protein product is CASSINSGTPWEQYF.